This T cell receptor beta chain came from a study of regulatory T cells in long-lasting Graves disease (dated by TCRdb to the early 2020s). In terms of the full investigation: To count as having persistent Graves' disease, a patient had to have received antithyroid drug treatment for over 5 years with TSH receptor autoantibodies remaining persistently positive. Patients with persistent Graves' disease were compared with patients with newly diagnosed Graves' disease using TCR sequencing and RNA sequencing of peripheral blood. In the clinical cohort, patients with persistent Graves' disease had used antithyroid drugs for an average of roughly 10 years. A total of around 35 samples were covered by TCR sequencing, comprising about 13 persistent and around 20 newly diagnosed Graves' disease patients. The study was registered as a clinical trial and conducted in China.

Study-level results and caveats: Lower TCR Shannon entropy and fewer highly expanded clones were observed in persistent Graves' disease patients than in newly diagnosed patients, which suggested clonal expansion. Patients with persistent disease shared more public clonotypes (roughly 2,900) than newly diagnosed patients did (966). Only peripheral blood was studied, because thyroid tissue, the primary lesion, was inaccessible. The small sample size was acknowledged by the authors as a limitation that may reduce accuracy. Sequencing and analysis were limited to the TCR beta chain.

Library preparation used multiplex PCR. Instrument on record: Illumina HiSeq 4000. TCR beta libraries were built with iRepertoire HTBI primers and Arm-PCR amplification of CDR3 regions. Before sequencing, the PCR products underwent gel purification. The source study handled its data this way. Gene usage analysis of CDR3 amino acid clonotypes used the 62 TRBV and around 14 TRBJ segments found across samples. COPE and FqMerger were used to merge filtered high-quality paired reads into contigs. Contigs were aligned with BLAST to IMGT TRBV, TRBD and TRBJ reference genes, and CDR3 was defined per IMGT. Any clonotype with a frequency above 0.1% was classified as a highly expanded clone. Shannon entropy served as the measure of repertoire diversity, while the Gini coefficient captured V-J evenness. A clonotype found in more than one individual was treated as public. TCRdb reprocessed the public reads (quality trimming at Q25 with fastp, clone calling with MiXCR) and kept in-frame beta chains. Identical CDR3 proteins give one entry, which carries the most common genes and DNA. These V and J calls originate from TCRdb's pipeline instead of the authors' own analysis. For this sample there are hundreds of thousands of distinct CDR3 sequences; less than 25% appear just once. The ten largest clones represent around 20% of the sample.

In the paper's terms, the time point label means: persistent/refractory GD, antithyroid drugs over 5 years with positive TRAb. For both TCR sequencing and RNA sequencing, RNA was extracted from PBMCs using TRIzol. The diagnosis of Graves' disease followed American Thyroid Association guidelines. Patients for the study were recruited at an endocrinology department in Xi'an, China. Each patient gave about 9.1 milliliters of peripheral blood, collected in an EDTA anticoagulant tube. PBMCs were isolated by Ficoll Paque Plus density gradient separation without further T cell sorting. An Agilent 2100 Bioanalyzer and agarose gel were used to check RNA quality, while a NanoDrop 2000 measured RNA concentration. This clonotype was detected ten times or more. Its antigen is not yet known. Per-base quality was not reported, and no clone a single base away is much larger than it. This TCR derives from a female donor with Graves disease. Sequencing used peripheral blood mononuclear cells (PBMCs), obtained when the disease was refractory, from a patient treated with antithyroid drugs.

The CDR3 in this case is CSARSGNMYEQYF. The DNA is TGCAGTGCTAGGTCCGGGAATATGTACGAGCAGTACTTC. The V gene is TRBV20-1 and the J gene is TRBJ2-7, with TRBD2 as a weak D call on 5 bases. Looking up the germline V gene (reference sequence) yields CDR1 DFQATT and CDR2 SNEGSKA. Counted from cysteine to phenylalanine, this CDR3 has 13 amino acids. Solely the CDR3 DNA is kept, with 39 bases framed from the first base. Between the V and J ends, shortened by 3 bases and 4 bases respectively, the junction contains 13 bases.